One and the same sample provided the 12 T cell receptor beta chains below, sequenced in a study of a mutant IDH1 vaccine in newly diagnosed glioma. Time point defined: week 47, end of study. One vaccine dose held 300 ug of mutant IDH1 20-mer peptide and came with topical imiquimod. The repertoire was sequenced with immunoSEQ multiplex PCR; TCRdb's copy has only in-frame clones and lacks some. Found here are tens of thousands of clones, about 88% of them singletons; the top ten hold around 4%. What these receptors recognize is not known. Source: PBMCs, taken from a glioma patient whose treatment included an IDH1 peptide vaccine. The receptors were sampled from a woman aged 25 to 39 with glioma. Some clones in this sample may be carry-over from other donors' samples.

The chain carries TRBV2 and TRBJ2-7; 9 bases are shared with TRBD1. Germline trimming cut 5 bases from V and 7 bases from J; bases unmatched to any gene: 12. The germline gives CDR1 SNHLY, CDR2 FYNNEI. This CDR3 is 15 amino acids long. CDR3 region: CASSFRGQGVEEQYF. The CDR3 region has the DNA TGTGCCAGCAGTTTCAGGGGACAGGGAGTGGAGGAGCAGTACTTC.

This clone was found once. The chain joins TRBV6-1 to TRBJ2-7; D is uncertain. The CDR3 is made up of 17 amino acids. With 4 bases removed from V and 2 bases from J, the gap between germline ends came to 21 bases. CDR1 MNHNS and CDR2 SASEGT come from the germline V gene. CDR3 coding DNA: TGTGCCAGCAGTGCGATTAAGGTAAAGGAAATCACCTACGAGCAGTACTTC. As protein: CASSAIKVKEITYEQYF.

The J gene is TRBJ1-2, the V gene TRBV5-5, with 9 bases lining up with TRBD1. The CDR3 length is 13 residues. V lost 2 bases, J lost 7 bases, and 3 bases stayed unmatched. Germline V gives CDR1 SGHKS, CDR2 YYEKEE (reference sequence). This CDR3 reads CASSFRTGVGYTF. Written as DNA, the CDR3 is TGTGCCAGCAGCTTCCGGACAGGGGTTGGCTACACCTTC. Complete variable domain (other parts from reference TRBV5-5 and TRBJ1-2): DAGVTQSPTHLIKTRGQQVTLRCSPISGHKSVSWYQQVLGQGPQFIFQYYEKEERGRGNFPDRFSARQFPNYSSELNVNALLLGDSALYLCASSFRTGVGYTFGSGTRLTVV.

The table lists this clone with a count of one. The CDR3 DNA reads as TGTGCCAGCAGCACCTCCATTGGACTAGGGACAAAGGGCGAGCAGTACTTC. Protein sequence: CASSTSIGLGTKGEQYF. V gene TRBV11-2 combines with J gene TRBJ2-7; a weak D match, TRBD2 (7 bases). V gave up 5 bases and J gave up 6 bases, with 26 bases separating them. The V gene's germline CDR1 is SGHAT and CDR2 FQNNGV. The CDR3 consists of 17 residues.

V usage is TRBV28 and J usage is TRBJ1-1, with TRBD1 matching over 7 bases. CDR3 length equals 16 residues. Germline V gene data show CDR1 as MDHEN and CDR2 as SYDVKM. J lost 0 bases, V lost 7 bases, and 11 bases had no gene match. The CDR3 is CASIRGPIGMNTEAFF. In DNA, the CDR3 is TGTGCCAGCATTAGGGGGCCGATCGGAATGAACACTGAAGCTTTCTTT.

The chain links TRBV14 to TRBJ1-2; D uncertain. The germline V and J ends were trimmed by 0 bases and 8 bases, with 13 bases remaining between them. This CDR3 spans 14 amino acids. Germline loops: CDR1 SGHDN, CDR2 FVKESK. Here the CDR3 DNA reads TGTGCCAGCAGCCAAGATTCTAGACGGAGAGGCTACACCTTC. Translating gives CASSQDSRRRGYTF.

This rearrangement joins TRBV6-5 to TRBJ1-2; D might be TRBD1 (5 bases). The V and J ends lost 2 bases and 0 bases respectively, with 10 bases between them. The germline CDR1 and CDR2 sequences are MNHEY and SVGAGI. CDR3 length: 15 amino acids. CDR3 protein: CASSYSGGANYGYTF. CDR3 DNA sequence: TGTGCCAGCAGTTACAGCGGGGGGGCTAACTATGGCTACACCTTC.

This chain links TRBV5-1 with TRBJ2-7, with TRBD2 matching over 7 bases. This CDR3 has 14 amino acids. In germline, CDR1 is SGHRS, CDR2 YFSETQ. V was pared by 0 bases and J by 3 bases, with 3 bases of the junction left unmatched. Written as DNA, the CDR3 is TGCGCCAGCAGCTTGGTCGGGGGGATCTACGAGCAGTACTTC. It encodes CASSLVGGIYEQYF.

The chain uses TRBV6-1 and TRBJ2-4; D not certain. The CDR3 is 15 amino acids. From germline, CDR1 is MNHNS and CDR2 SASEGT. Trimming pared 5 bases from V and 4 bases from J, leaving 15 bases between. The CDR3 loop is CASSPGDRRKNIQYF. In DNA form, the CDR3 reads TGTGCCAGCAGTCCTGGCGACCGGCGGAAAAACATTCAGTACTTC.

V gene TRBV9 combines with J gene TRBJ2-7; tentatively, D is TRBD1 or TRBD2 (5 bases each). Germline V CDR1 and CDR2: SGDLS, YYNGEE. The CDR3 has 15 residues. The V end lost 0 bases, the J end lost 0 bases, and 10 bases lay between the germline ends. CDR3 region: CASSVGDLRSYEQYF. In nucleotides, the CDR3 is TGTGCCAGCAGCGTAGGGGACCTCCGCTCCTACGAGCAGTACTTC.

The V call is TRBV13, the J call TRBJ1-2, with D possibly being TRBD1 (5 bases). This CDR3 contains 14 residues. From germline, CDR1 is PRHDT and CDR2 FYEKMQ (reference sequence). Trimming removed 3 bases from V and 4 bases from J, with 12 bases in between. As DNA, the CDR3 is TGTGCCAGCAGCTTTCTGGGGGGAGGCTATGGCTACACCTTC. This translates into CASSFLGGGYGYTF. Full variable domain (remainder filled in from reference TRBV13 and TRBJ1-2): AAGVIQSPRHLIKEKRETATLKCYPIPRHDTVYWYQQGPGQDPQFLISFYEKMQSDKGSIPDRFSAQQFSDYHSELNMSSLELGDSALYFCASSFLGGGYGYTFGSGTRLTVV.

V usage is TRBV19 and J usage is TRBJ2-1; 8 bases are a match to TRBD2. V lost 6 bases to trimming and J lost 8 bases; unmatched junction nucleotides: 12. Germline V gene data show CDR1 as LNHDA and CDR2 as SQIVND (reference sequence). CDR3 length: 15 residues. CDR3 sequence: CASRLPGGPGDEQFF. As DNA, the CDR3 is TGTGCCAGTAGACTACCGGGAGGGCCCGGCGATGAGCAGTTCTTC.